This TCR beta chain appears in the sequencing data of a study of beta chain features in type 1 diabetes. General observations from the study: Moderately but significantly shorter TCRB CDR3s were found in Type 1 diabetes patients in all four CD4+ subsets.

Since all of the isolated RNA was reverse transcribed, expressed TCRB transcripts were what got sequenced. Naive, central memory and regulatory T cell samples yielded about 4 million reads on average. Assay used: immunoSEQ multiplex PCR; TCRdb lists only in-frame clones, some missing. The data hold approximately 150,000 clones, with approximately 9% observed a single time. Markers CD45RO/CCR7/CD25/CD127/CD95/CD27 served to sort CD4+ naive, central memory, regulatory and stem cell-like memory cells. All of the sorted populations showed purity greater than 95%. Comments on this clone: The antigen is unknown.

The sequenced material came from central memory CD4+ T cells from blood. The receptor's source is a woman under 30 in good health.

CDR3 residues: CASSSRWGAGELFF. CDR3 nucleotide sequence: TGTGCCAGCAGCTCCAGGTGGGGGGCCGGGGAGCTGTTTTTT. V usage is TRBV7-6 and J usage is TRBJ2-2, with D perhaps TRBD2 (6 bases). The germline gives CDR1 SGHVS, CDR2 FNYEAQ. This CDR3 region has 14 residues. V lost 4 bases and J lost 6, with 12 bases in between.